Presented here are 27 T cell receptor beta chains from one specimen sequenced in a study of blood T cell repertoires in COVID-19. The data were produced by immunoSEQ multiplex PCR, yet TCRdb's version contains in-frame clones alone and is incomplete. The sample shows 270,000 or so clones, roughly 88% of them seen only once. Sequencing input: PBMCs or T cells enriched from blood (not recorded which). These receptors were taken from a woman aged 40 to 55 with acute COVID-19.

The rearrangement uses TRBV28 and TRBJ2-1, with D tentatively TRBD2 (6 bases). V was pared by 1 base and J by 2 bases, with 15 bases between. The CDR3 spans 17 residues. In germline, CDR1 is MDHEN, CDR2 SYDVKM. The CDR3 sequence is CASSLFETGGTYNEQFF. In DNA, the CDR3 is TGTGCCAGCAGTTTATTCGAAACTGGGGGGACCTACAATGAGCAGTTCTTC. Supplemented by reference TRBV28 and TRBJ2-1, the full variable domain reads DVKVTQSSRYLVKRTGEKVFLECVQDMDHENMFWYRQDPGLGLRLIYFSYDVKMKEKGDIPEGYSVSREKKERFSLILESASTNQTSMYLCASSLFETGGTYNEQFFGPGTRLTVL.

In nucleotides, the CDR3 is TGCGCCAGCAGCCCAGACCGAGGATCTGAAGCTTTCTTT. It codes for CASSPDRGSEAFF. The genes are TRBV5-1 and TRBJ1-1; D call uncertain. There are 13 residues in the CDR3. The germline V gene encodes CDR1 SGHRS and CDR2 YFSETQ. The V end lost 4 bases, the J end lost 6 bases, and 13 bases lay between the germline ends.

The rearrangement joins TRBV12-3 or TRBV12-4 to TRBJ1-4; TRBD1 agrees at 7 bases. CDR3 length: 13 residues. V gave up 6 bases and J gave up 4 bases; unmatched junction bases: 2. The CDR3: CASRTGNNEKLFF. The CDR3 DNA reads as TGTGCCAGCAGGACAGGGAATAATGAAAAACTGTTTTTT.

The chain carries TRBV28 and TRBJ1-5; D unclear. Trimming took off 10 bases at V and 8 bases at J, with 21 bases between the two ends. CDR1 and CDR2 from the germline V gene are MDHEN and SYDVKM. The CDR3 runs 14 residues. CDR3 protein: CATMWSGGIKPQHF. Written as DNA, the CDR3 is TGTGCCACCATGTGGAGTGGAGGAATCAAGCCCCAGCATTTT.

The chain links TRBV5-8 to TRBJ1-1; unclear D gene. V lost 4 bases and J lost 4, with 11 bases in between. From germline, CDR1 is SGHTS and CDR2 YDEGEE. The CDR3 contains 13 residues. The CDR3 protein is CASSQKRGTEAFF. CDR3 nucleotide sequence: TGTGCCAGCAGCCAGAAGAGAGGCACTGAAGCTTTCTTT.

Here the CDR3 reads CASSISPTRNSPLHF. The CDR3 DNA reads as TGTGCCAGTAGTATCTCCCCCACCCGGAATTCACCCCTCCACTTT. The gene calls are TRBV19 and TRBJ1-6; no clear D gene. The V end was cut by 3 bases, the J end by 7 bases, with 13 bases between. Germline-derived CDR1 and CDR2 are LNHDA and SQIVND (reference sequence). This CDR3 comprises 15 residues.

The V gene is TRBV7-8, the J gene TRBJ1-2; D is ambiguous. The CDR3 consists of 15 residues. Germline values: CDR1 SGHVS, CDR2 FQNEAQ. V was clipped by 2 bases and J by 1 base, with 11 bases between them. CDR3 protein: CASSLSGTGNYGYTF. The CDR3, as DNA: TGTGCCAGCAGCTTATCGGGAACCGGTAACTATGGCTACACCTTC.

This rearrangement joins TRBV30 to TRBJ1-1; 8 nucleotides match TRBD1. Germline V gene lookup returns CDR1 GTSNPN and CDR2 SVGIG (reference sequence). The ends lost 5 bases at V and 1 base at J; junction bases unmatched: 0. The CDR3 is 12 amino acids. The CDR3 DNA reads TGTGCCTGGGACAGGGGGAACACTGAAGCTTTCTTT. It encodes CAWDRGNTEAFF.

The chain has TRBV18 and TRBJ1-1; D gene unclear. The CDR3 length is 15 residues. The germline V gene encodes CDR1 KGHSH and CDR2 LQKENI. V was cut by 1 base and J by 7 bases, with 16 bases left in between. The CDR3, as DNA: TGTGCCAGCTCACCACTAGAGGGAGGTGACGTTGAAGCTTTCTTT. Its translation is CASSPLEGGDVEAFF.

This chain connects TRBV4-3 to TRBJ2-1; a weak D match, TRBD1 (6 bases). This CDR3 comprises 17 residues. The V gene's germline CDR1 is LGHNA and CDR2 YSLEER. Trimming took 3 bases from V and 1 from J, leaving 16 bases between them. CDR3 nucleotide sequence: TGCGCCAGCAGCCAGGGCCCAACAGGGAGATCCTACAATGAGCAGTTCTTC. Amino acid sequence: CASSQGPTGRSYNEQFF.

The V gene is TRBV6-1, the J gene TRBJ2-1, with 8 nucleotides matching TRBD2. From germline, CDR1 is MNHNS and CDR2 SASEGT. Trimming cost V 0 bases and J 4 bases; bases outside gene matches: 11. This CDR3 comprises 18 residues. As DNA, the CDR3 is TGTGCCAGCAGTGAAGCGGGGCAAGCGGGAGCCCGATACAATGAGCAGTTCTTC. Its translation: CASSEAGQAGARYNEQFF.

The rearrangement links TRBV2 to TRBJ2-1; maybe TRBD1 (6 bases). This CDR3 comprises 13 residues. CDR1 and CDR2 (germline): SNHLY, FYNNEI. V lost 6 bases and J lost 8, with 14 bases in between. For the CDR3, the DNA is TGTGCCAGCAGAGACGGGACAACCTATGAGCAGTTCTTC. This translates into CASRDGTTYEQFF.

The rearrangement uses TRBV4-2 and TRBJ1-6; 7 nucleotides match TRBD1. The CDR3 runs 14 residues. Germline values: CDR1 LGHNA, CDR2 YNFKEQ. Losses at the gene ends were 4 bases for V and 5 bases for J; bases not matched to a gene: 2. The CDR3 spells CASSLGTDNSPLHF. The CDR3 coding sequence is TGTGCCAGCAGCCTTGGGACAGATAATTCACCCCTCCACTTT.

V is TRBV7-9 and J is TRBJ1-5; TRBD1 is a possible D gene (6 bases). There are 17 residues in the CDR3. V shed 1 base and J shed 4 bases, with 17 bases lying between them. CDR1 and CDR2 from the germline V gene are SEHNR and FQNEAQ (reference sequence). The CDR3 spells CASSLEIGGAWNQPQHF. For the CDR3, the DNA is TGTGCCAGCAGCTTAGAGATTGGGGGGGCATGGAATCAGCCCCAGCATTTT.

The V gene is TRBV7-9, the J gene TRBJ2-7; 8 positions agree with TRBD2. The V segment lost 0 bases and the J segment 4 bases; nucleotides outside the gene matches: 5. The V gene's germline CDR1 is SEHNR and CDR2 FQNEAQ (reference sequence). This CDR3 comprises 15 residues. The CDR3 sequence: CASSLAETSVYEQYF. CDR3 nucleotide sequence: TGTGCCAGCAGCTTAGCTGAGACTAGCGTGTACGAGCAGTACTTC.

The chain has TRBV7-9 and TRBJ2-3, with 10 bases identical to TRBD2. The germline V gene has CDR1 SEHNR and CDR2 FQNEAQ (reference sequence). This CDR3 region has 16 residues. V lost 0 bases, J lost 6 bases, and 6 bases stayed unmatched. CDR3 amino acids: CASSLALAGDYDTQYF. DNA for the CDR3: TGTGCCAGCAGCTTAGCCCTAGCGGGAGATTACGATACGCAGTATTTT.

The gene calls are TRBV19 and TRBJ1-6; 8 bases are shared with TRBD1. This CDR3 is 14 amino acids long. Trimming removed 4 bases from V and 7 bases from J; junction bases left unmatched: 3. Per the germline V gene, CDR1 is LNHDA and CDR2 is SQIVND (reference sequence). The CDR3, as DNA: TGTGCCAGTAGTACCCGACAGGGGAATTCACCCCTCCACTTT. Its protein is CASSTRQGNSPLHF.

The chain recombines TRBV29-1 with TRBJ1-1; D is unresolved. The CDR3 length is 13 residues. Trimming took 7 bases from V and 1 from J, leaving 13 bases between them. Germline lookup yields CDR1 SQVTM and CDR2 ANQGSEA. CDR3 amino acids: CSAQREENTEAFF. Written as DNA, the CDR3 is TGCAGCGCCCAACGGGAGGAGAACACTGAAGCTTTCTTT.

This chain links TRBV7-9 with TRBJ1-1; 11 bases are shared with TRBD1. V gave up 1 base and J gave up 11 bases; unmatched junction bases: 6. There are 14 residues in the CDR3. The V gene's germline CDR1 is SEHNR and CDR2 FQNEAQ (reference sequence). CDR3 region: CASSLVRDRGAAFF. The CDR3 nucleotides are TGTGCCAGCAGCTTAGTCCGGGACAGGGGGGCGGCTTTCTTT.

The CDR3 region is CASSFPGDGNTIYF. CDR3 in DNA: TGTGCCAGCAGTTTTCCGGGGGATGGAAACACCATATATTTT. This sequence joins TRBV28 and TRBJ1-3; tentative D call: TRBD1 (5 bases). CDR1 is MDHEN and CDR2 is SYDVKM in the germline V gene. This CDR3 contains 14 residues. Deletions cut 3 bases from V and 3 bases from J, with 9 bases between.

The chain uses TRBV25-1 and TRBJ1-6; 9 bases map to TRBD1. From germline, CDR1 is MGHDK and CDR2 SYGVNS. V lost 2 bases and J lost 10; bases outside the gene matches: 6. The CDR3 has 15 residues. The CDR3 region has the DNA TGTGCCAGCAGTGAAACTCCGGGACAGGGCTCACCCCTCCACTTT. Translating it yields CASSETPGQGSPLHF.

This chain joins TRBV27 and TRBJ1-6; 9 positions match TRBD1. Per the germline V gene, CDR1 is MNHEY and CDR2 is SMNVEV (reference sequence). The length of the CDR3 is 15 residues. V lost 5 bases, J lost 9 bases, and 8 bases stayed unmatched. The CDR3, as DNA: TGTGCCAGCAGTCCCTGGGACAGGGTTACTTCACCCCTCCACTTT. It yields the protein CASSPWDRVTSPLHF.

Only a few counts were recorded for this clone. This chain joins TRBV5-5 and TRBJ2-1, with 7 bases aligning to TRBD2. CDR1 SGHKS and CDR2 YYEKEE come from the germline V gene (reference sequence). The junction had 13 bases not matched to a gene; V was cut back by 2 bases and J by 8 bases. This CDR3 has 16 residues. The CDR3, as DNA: TGTGCCAGCAGCTTAGGGGCGGGAGTAGGGGTCTATGAGCAGTTCTTC. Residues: CASSLGAGVGVYEQFF.

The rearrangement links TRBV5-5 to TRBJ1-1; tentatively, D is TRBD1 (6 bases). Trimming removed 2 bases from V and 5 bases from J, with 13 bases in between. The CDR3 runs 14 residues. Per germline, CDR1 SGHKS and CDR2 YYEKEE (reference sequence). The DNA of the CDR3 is TGTGCCAGCAGCTTATACCCAGGGGATACTGAAGCTTTCTTT. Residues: CASSLYPGDTEAFF.

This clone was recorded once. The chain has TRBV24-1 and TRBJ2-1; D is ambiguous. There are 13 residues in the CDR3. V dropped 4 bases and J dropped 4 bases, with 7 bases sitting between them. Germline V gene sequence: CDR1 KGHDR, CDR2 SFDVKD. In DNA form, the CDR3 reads TGTGCCACCAGTGAGGAGAGGTACAATGAGCAGTTCTTC. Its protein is CATSEERYNEQFF.

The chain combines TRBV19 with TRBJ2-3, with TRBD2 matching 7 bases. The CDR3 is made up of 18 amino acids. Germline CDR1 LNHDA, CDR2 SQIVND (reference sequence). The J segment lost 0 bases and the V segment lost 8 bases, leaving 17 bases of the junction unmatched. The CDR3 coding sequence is TGTGCCAGTGCTGGGGATCTGGGCGGGAGCCCTAGCACAGATACGCAGTATTTT. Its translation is CASAGDLGGSPSTDTQYF.

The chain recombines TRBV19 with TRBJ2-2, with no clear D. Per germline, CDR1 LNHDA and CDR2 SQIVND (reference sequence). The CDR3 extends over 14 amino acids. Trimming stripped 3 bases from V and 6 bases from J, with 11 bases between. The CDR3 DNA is TGTGCCAGTAGTATTGTTAGCTCTGCCGGGGAGCTGTTTTTT. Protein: CASSIVSSAGELFF.